The rows below give T cell receptor beta chains drawn from one sample of a study of control samples from healthy donors and cancer patients. This table comes from immunoSEQ multiplex PCR, and its TCRdb copy is limited to in-frame clones, with some not included. Among around 130,000 clones listed, approximately 94% were seen once. Source material: PBMCs. These receptors were taken from a middle-aged man with head and neck cancer. Each CDR3 is given with its conserved first and last residue. The D gene is left open where the match is weak. Clone size appears in some rows only: once, few, many, or a class for an expanded clone.

D gene: TRBD2; clone size: NA; V gene: TRBV4-3; J gene: TRBJ2-7; CDR3 protein: CASSQDRGGTYEQYF; CDR3 DNA: TGCGCCAGCAGCCAAGATCGGGGGGGGACCTACGAGCAGTACTTC
D gene: TRBD1; clone size: NA; V gene: TRBV30; J gene: TRBJ2-3; CDR3 protein: CAWTVGTGLADTQYF; CDR3 DNA: TGTGCCTGGACAGTGGGGACAGGGTTGGCAGATACGCAGTATTTT
D gene: NA; clone size: NA; V gene: TRBV7-2; J gene: TRBJ2-3; CDR3 protein: CASSPYTDTQYF; CDR3 DNA: TGTGCCAGCAGCCCCTATACAGATACGCAGTATTTT
D gene: TRBD1; clone size: NA; V gene: TRBV28; J gene: TRBJ1-1; CDR3 protein: CASRSTGTGGAFF; CDR3 DNA: TGTGCCAGCAGGTCAACAGGGACAGGGGGCGCTTTCTTT
D gene: NA; clone size: NA; V gene: TRBV7-2; J gene: TRBJ1-5; CDR3 protein: CASSLGQPQHF; CDR3 DNA: TGTGCCAGCAGCTTGGGTCAGCCCCAGCATTTT
D gene: NA; clone size: once; V gene: TRBV24-1; J gene: TRBJ2-5; CDR3 protein: CATSDPKLAGGTQYF; CDR3 DNA: TGTGCCACCAGTGACCCCAAACTAGCTGGGGGGACCCAGTACTTC
D gene: NA; clone size: NA; V gene: TRBV20-1; J gene: TRBJ2-7; CDR3 protein: CSASRAGRNSYEQYF; CDR3 DNA: TGCAGTGCTAGTCGTGCAGGGAGAAACTCCTACGAGCAGTACTTC
D gene: NA; clone size: NA; V gene: TRBV24-1; J gene: TRBJ2-1; CDR3 protein: CATSDSSGVYYNEQFF; CDR3 DNA: TGTGCCACCAGTGATTCTTCAGGGGTATACTACAATGAGCAGTTCTTC
D gene: NA; clone size: NA; V gene: TRBV19; J gene: TRBJ2-1; CDR3 protein: CASSIGSYEQFF; CDR3 DNA: TGTGCCAGTAGTATAGGATCTTATGAGCAGTTCTTC
D gene: NA; clone size: NA; V gene: TRBV18; J gene: TRBJ2-5; CDR3 protein: CASSPTGQVRETQYF; CDR3 DNA: TGTGCCAGCTCACCAACAGGCCAGGTCCGGGAGACCCAGTACTTC
D gene: NA; clone size: NA; V gene: TRBV2; J gene: TRBJ2-6; CDR3 protein: CASLREYGANVLTF; CDR3 DNA: TGTGCCAGCCTCAGGGAATATGGGGCCAACGTCCTGACTTTC
D gene: NA; clone size: NA; V gene: TRBV6-6; J gene: TRBJ1-1; CDR3 protein: CASRGGAGVAEAFF; CDR3 DNA: TGTGCCAGCAGGGGAGGGGCAGGGGTCGCTGAAGCTTTCTTT
D gene: NA; clone size: NA; V gene: TRBV21-1; J gene: TRBJ2-1; CDR3 protein: CASSKGGRVGTNEQFF; CDR3 DNA: TGTGCCAGCAGCAAAGGTGGGCGGGTCGGGACCAATGAGCAGTTCTTC
D gene: TRBD2; clone size: NA; V gene: TRBV7-6; J gene: TRBJ2-5; CDR3 protein: CASSPGLAGVQETQYF; CDR3 DNA: TGTGCCAGCAGCCCAGGACTAGCGGGGGTTCAAGAGACCCAGTACTTC
D gene: NA; clone size: once; V gene: TRBV18; J gene: TRBJ2-5; CDR3 protein: CASSPESRDNQYF; CDR3 DNA: TGTGCCAGCTCACCTGAAAGCCGGGACAACCAGTACTTC
D gene: NA; clone size: NA; V gene: TRBV24-1; J gene: TRBJ1-5; CDR3 protein: CATTDKIGRLNQPQHF; CDR3 DNA: TGTGCCACCACGGACAAGATAGGGCGGCTCAATCAGCCCCAGCATTTT
D gene: TRBD2; clone size: NA; V gene: TRBV7-2; J gene: TRBJ2-7; CDR3 protein: CASSLRRGGPYEQYF; CDR3 DNA: TGTGCCAGCAGCTTAAGGCGGGGGGGACCCTACGAGCAGTACTTC
D gene: TRBD2; clone size: NA; V gene: TRBV19; J gene: TRBJ2-1; CDR3 protein: CASRTSEDLSYNEQFF; CDR3 DNA: TGTGCCAGTAGGACTAGCGAGGATCTCTCCTACAATGAGCAGTTCTTC
D gene: NA; clone size: NA; V gene: TRBV3-1/TRBV3-2; J gene: TRBJ1-2; CDR3 protein: CASSQSGPQGYTF; CDR3 DNA: TGTGCCAGCAGCCAATCGGGCCCACAAGGCTACACCTTC
D gene: NA; clone size: NA; V gene: TRBV21-1; J gene: TRBJ2-2; CDR3 protein: CASSNLRDPNTGELFF; CDR3 DNA: TGTGCCAGCAGCAATCTTCGGGACCCGAACACCGGGGAGCTGTTTTTT
D gene: NA; clone size: NA; V gene: TRBV4-1; J gene: TRBJ2-2; CDR3 protein: CASSQDRGGGQGTGELFF; CDR3 DNA: TGCGCCAGCAGCCAAGATAGGGGTGGGGGCCAGGGCACCGGGGAGCTGTTTTTT
D gene: TRBD1; clone size: NA; V gene: TRBV18; J gene: TRBJ1-2; CDR3 protein: CASSPRQGAGYRYTF; CDR3 DNA: TGTGCCAGCTCACCGAGACAGGGGGCAGGTTATCGCTACACCTTC
D gene: NA; clone size: once; V gene: TRBV5-1; J gene: TRBJ2-7; CDR3 protein: CASGSAGLGTYEQYF; CDR3 DNA: TGCGCCAGCGGATCAGCTGGATTGGGGACTTACGAGCAGTACTTC
D gene: NA; clone size: NA; V gene: TRBV7-2; J gene: TRBJ1-2; CDR3 protein: CASSLVQGLRGYTF; CDR3 DNA: TGTGCCAGCAGCTTAGTCCAGGGGCTGCGGGGCTACACCTTC
D gene: NA; clone size: NA; V gene: TRBV10-3; J gene: TRBJ1-4; CDR3 protein: CAISEDLREKLFF; CDR3 DNA: TGTGCCATCAGTGAAGACTTAAGGGAAAAACTGTTTTTT
D gene: NA; clone size: NA; V gene: TRBV28; J gene: TRBJ1-2; CDR3 protein: CASSPPLGGGHGYTF; CDR3 DNA: TGTGCCAGCAGCCCCCCCCTGGGAGGGGGTCATGGCTACACCTTC
D gene: TRBD2; clone size: NA; V gene: TRBV7-9; J gene: TRBJ2-5; CDR3 protein: CASSLRGKETQYF; CDR3 DNA: TGTGCCAGCAGCCTGCGGGGGAAAGAGACCCAGTACTTC
D gene: NA; clone size: NA; V gene: TRBV2; J gene: TRBJ2-5; CDR3 protein: CASSEYPRETQYF; CDR3 DNA: TGTGCCAGCAGTGAATATCCACGGGAGACCCAGTACTTC
D gene: NA; clone size: NA; V gene: TRBV30; J gene: TRBJ2-2; CDR3 protein: CAFTRSLQGTGELFF; CDR3 DNA: TGTGCCTTTACCAGAAGCTTACAAGGCACCGGGGAGCTGTTTTTT
D gene: NA; clone size: NA; V gene: TRBV7-2; J gene: TRBJ2-2; CDR3 protein: CASSSRGGNTGELFF; CDR3 DNA: TGTGCCAGCAGCTCTAGAGGGGGGAACACCGGGGAGCTGTTTTTT
D gene: NA; clone size: NA; V gene: TRBV5-1; J gene: TRBJ1-1; CDR3 protein: CASSLPGRGRASTEAFF; CDR3 DNA: TGCGCCAGCAGCTTGCCTGGCAGGGGAAGAGCTAGCACTGAAGCTTTCTTT
D gene: NA; clone size: NA; V gene: TRBV27; J gene: TRBJ1-2; CDR3 protein: CASSPNAQGVRGYTF; CDR3 DNA: TGTGCCAGCAGTCCGAACGCACAGGGAGTGAGAGGCTACACCTTC
D gene: NA; clone size: NA; V gene: TRBV5-1; J gene: TRBJ2-3; CDR3 protein: CASSLGSADTQYF; CDR3 DNA: TGCGCCAGCAGCTTGGGGTCGGCAGATACGCAGTATTTT
D gene: NA; clone size: NA; V gene: TRBV6-5; J gene: TRBJ2-7; CDR3 protein: CASSQEYEQYF; CDR3 DNA: TGTGCCAGCAGCCAAGAATACGAGCAGTACTTC
D gene: NA; clone size: NA; V gene: TRBV4-1; J gene: TRBJ2-7; CDR3 protein: CASSQERTTSYEQYF; CDR3 DNA: TGCGCCAGCAGCCAAGAAAGGACTACCTCCTACGAGCAGTACTTC
D gene: NA; clone size: NA; V gene: TRBV7-3; J gene: TRBJ2-7; CDR3 protein: CASSLGAGSVEQYF; CDR3 DNA: TGTGCCAGCAGCTTAGGGGCGGGGTCGGTGGAGCAGTACTTC
D gene: NA; clone size: NA; V gene: TRBV28; J gene: TRBJ1-4; CDR3 protein: CASSTSFATNEKLFF; CDR3 DNA: TGTGCCAGCAGCACTAGTTTTGCAACTAATGAAAAACTGTTTTTT
D gene: NA; clone size: NA; V gene: TRBV19; J gene: TRBJ1-2; CDR3 protein: CASSAGSQGYTF; CDR3 DNA: TGTGCCAGTAGCGCCGGGAGTCAGGGCTACACCTTC
D gene: NA; clone size: NA; V gene: TRBV5-1; J gene: TRBJ2-3; CDR3 protein: CASSLETADTQYF; CDR3 DNA: TGCGCCAGCAGCTTGGAAACGGCAGATACGCAGTATTTT
D gene: NA; clone size: NA; V gene: TRBV5-1; J gene: TRBJ1-6; CDR3 protein: CASSLQGEGSPLHF; CDR3 DNA: TGCGCCAGCAGCTTGCAGGGTGAAGGTTCACCCCTCCACTTT
D gene: TRBD2; clone size: NA; V gene: TRBV5-4; J gene: TRBJ2-1; CDR3 protein: CASSLMAGGSSYNEQFF; CDR3 DNA: TGTGCCAGCAGCTTGATGGCGGGGGGGAGCTCCTACAATGAGCAGTTCTTC
D gene: NA; clone size: NA; V gene: TRBV7-9; J gene: TRBJ1-1; CDR3 protein: CASSGGRAEAFF; CDR3 DNA: TGTGCCAGCAGCGGAGGGCGTGCTGAAGCTTTCTTT
D gene: NA; clone size: NA; V gene: TRBV7-2; J gene: TRBJ1-4; CDR3 protein: CASSFSGTATNEKLFF; CDR3 DNA: TGTGCCAGCAGCTTCTCAGGGACTGCAACTAATGAAAAACTGTTTTTT
D gene: TRBD1; clone size: NA; V gene: TRBV24-1; J gene: TRBJ2-5; CDR3 protein: CATSDPGQGLQETQYF; CDR3 DNA: TGTGCCACCAGTGATCCTGGACAGGGCCTCCAAGAGACCCAGTACTTC
D gene: NA; clone size: NA; V gene: TRBV4-2; J gene: TRBJ2-7; CDR3 protein: CASSQERQAYEQYF; CDR3 DNA: TGTGCCAGCAGCCAAGAGAGGCAGGCCTACGAGCAGTACTTC
D gene: NA; clone size: NA; V gene: TRBV18; J gene: TRBJ2-3; CDR3 protein: CASSLAGASTDTQYF; CDR3 DNA: TGTGCCAGCTCCCTTGCGGGGGCTAGCACAGATACGCAGTATTTT
D gene: NA; clone size: NA; V gene: TRBV9; J gene: TRBJ1-6; CDR3 protein: CASSEDSRSPLHF; CDR3 DNA: TGTGCCAGCAGCGAGGACAGTCGGTCACCCCTCCACTTT
D gene: TRBD1; clone size: once; V gene: TRBV19; J gene: TRBJ1-2; CDR3 protein: CASSIDRGQVGYGYTF; CDR3 DNA: TGTGCCAGTAGTATAGATCGGGGACAGGTAGGCTATGGCTACACCTTC
D gene: NA; clone size: NA; V gene: TRBV14; J gene: TRBJ2-3; CDR3 protein: CASSHGSLSTDTQYF; CDR3 DNA: TGTGCCAGCAGCCACGGCAGCTTAAGCACAGATACGCAGTATTTT
D gene: NA; clone size: NA; V gene: TRBV9; J gene: TRBJ2-1; CDR3 protein: CASSETIRVEDNEQFF; CDR3 DNA: TGTGCCAGCAGCGAGACAATCCGGGTTGAGGACAATGAGCAGTTCTTC
D gene: NA; clone size: NA; V gene: TRBV15; J gene: TRBJ2-7; CDR3 protein: CATSRDLAYEQYF; CDR3 DNA: TGTGCCACCAGCAGGGATCTAGCTTACGAGCAGTACTTC
D gene: NA; clone size: NA; V gene: TRBV5-1; J gene: TRBJ2-2; CDR3 protein: CASSFGTPNTGELFF; CDR3 DNA: TGCGCCAGCAGCTTCGGGACACCGAACACCGGGGAGCTGTTTTTT
D gene: TRBD1; clone size: once; V gene: TRBV28; J gene: TRBJ2-2; CDR3 protein: CASSLRTGGTGELFF; CDR3 DNA: TGTGCCAGCAGTTTGAGGACAGGGGGCACCGGGGAGCTGTTTTTT
D gene: NA; clone size: NA; V gene: TRBV28; J gene: TRBJ1-1; CDR3 protein: CASSFPRTNTEAFF; CDR3 DNA: TGTGCCAGCAGTTTCCCCAGAACGAACACTGAAGCTTTCTTT
D gene: NA; clone size: once; V gene: TRBV20-1; J gene: TRBJ1-2; CDR3 protein: CSSYGYTF; CDR3 DNA: TGCAGTTCCTATGGCTACACCTTC